A single sample gave rise to the 8 T cell receptor beta chains below, sequenced in a study of T cells in Graves' hyperthyroidism and ophthalmopathy. RNA transcripts provided the source from which TCR beta CDR3 regions were amplified. An initial round of RT-PCR targeting the TCR CDR3 relied on the HTBI primer set. Via MiXCR, TCRdb re-called the multiplex PCR reads, giving one row per CDR3 protein. The sample contains hundreds of thousands of distinct CDR3 sequences, roughly 15% of which appear only once. Sequences were obtained from blood. Receptors were obtained from a woman aged 18-29 years with Graves' hyperthyroidism.

This clonotype has only a few counts. The J gene is TRBJ1-4, the V gene TRBV4-1, with D perhaps matching TRBD1 (5 bases). The germline gives CDR1 MGHRA, CDR2 YSYEKL. Between the trimmed V and J ends, which lost 0 bases and 2 bases, there was a span of 16 bases. This CDR3 comprises 18 residues. The CDR3 here is CASSQELLRRGTNEKLFF. Here the CDR3 DNA reads TGCGCCAGCAGCCAAGAGTTACTACGGAGGGGTACTAATGAAAAACTGTTTTTT.

This clonotype turned up a few times. The genes are TRBV7-9 and TRBJ1-1, with unresolved D. Per germline, CDR1 SEHNR and CDR2 FQNEAQ (reference sequence). CDR3 size: 13 residues. Trimming stripped 5 bases from V and 4 bases from J, with 11 bases between. The CDR3 loop is CASSVAEATEAFF. In DNA form, the CDR3 reads TGTGCCAGCAGCGTTGCAGAGGCCACTGAAGCTTTCTTT.

Turning to this clonotype: A clone one base away is much larger, so this may be a read error. The CDR3 loop reads CASSTAYRGGLGETQYF. The CDR3 DNA is TGTGCCAGCAGTACAGCCTACCGGGGGGGATTGGGAGAGACCCAGTACTTC. The J gene is TRBJ2-5, the V gene TRBV27, with 8 bases aligning to TRBD2. CDR1 MNHEY and CDR2 SMNVEV come from the germline V gene (reference sequence). The CDR3 has 17 residues. Trimming cost V 5 bases and J 4 bases; bases outside gene matches: 15.

This clonotype occurred many times. This chain joins TRBV6-5 and TRBJ2-1, with TRBD2 identical over 7 bases. The V gene's germline CDR1 is MNHEY and CDR2 SVGAGI. The J segment lost 6 bases and the V segment lost 0 bases, leaving 8 bases of the junction unmatched. CDR3 size: 16 residues. The CDR3 loop is CASSYSLGGGSNEQFF. CDR3 DNA: TGTGCCAGCAGTTACTCTCTGGGAGGCGGGAGCAATGAGCAGTTCTTC.

Regarding this clonotype: A much larger clone is a single base away; this may be a read error. V usage is TRBV6-5 and J usage is TRBJ2-7; D unresolved. V lost 2 bases and J lost 2, with 7 bases in between. Germline values: CDR1 MNHEY, CDR2 SVGAGI. The CDR3 has 13 residues. The CDR3: CASSYARTYEQYF. The DNA of the CDR3 is TGTGCCAGCAGTTACGCGAGAACCTACGAGCAGTACTTC.

This clonotype was detected a few times. The chain couples TRBV29-1 to TRBJ1-1; possible D gene TRBD1, 6 bases. Germline V gene data show CDR1 as SQVTM and CDR2 as ANQGSEA. CDR3 length: 13 residues. V was clipped by 6 bases and J by 6 bases, with 17 bases between them. The CDR3 DNA sequence: TGCAGCGTACAGGATAGGGGGAGGCCTGAAGCTTTCTTT. Translating it yields CSVQDRGRPEAFF.

This clonotype came up many times. The chain uses TRBV7-2 and TRBJ2-2; 9 bases are shared with TRBD1. CDR1 is SGHTA and CDR2 is FQGNSA in the germline V gene. CDR3 size: 15 residues. V gave up 2 bases and J gave up 7 bases; unmatched junction bases: 5. The CDR3 coding sequence is TGTGCCAGCAGCTTAACGGGACAGGGTAGCGGGGAGCTGTTTTTT. Translation: CASSLTGQGSGELFF. Full variable domain (rest looked up from reference TRBV7-2 and TRBJ2-2): GAGVSQSPSNKVTEKGKDVELRCDPISGHTALYWYRQSLGQGLEFLIYFQGNSAPDKSGLPSDRFSAERTGGSVSTLTIQRTQQEDSAVYLCASSLTGQGSGELFFGEGSRLTVL.

This clonotype came up a few times. The rearrangement joins TRBV30 to TRBJ2-1, with 7 bases fitting TRBD2. The CDR3 has 15 residues. V lost 5 bases, J lost 3 bases, and 10 bases stayed unmatched. Germline V gene sequence: CDR1 GTSNPN, CDR2 SVGIG (reference sequence). The CDR3 DNA follows: TGTGCCTGGGACGCTATAGCGGGCCTCTACAATGAGCAGTTCTTC. Protein sequence: CAWDAIAGLYNEQFF.